A selection of T cell receptor beta chains follows, all from one sample in a study of cytomegalovirus exposure and HLA in healthy donors. Sequencing was performed with immunoSEQ multiplex PCR; in TCRdb, only in-frame clones are kept and a portion is missing. The sample gives 150,000 to 200,000 clones, roughly 85% of which show up once; more than 12% is in the top ten. Sequencing was carried out using PBMCs. Source of these receptors: a man aged 50-59 years in good health and CMV-seropositive. The CDR3 runs from the conserved cysteine through the conserved F or W. Fields, in order: CDR3 length, J gene, V gene, D gene, clone size, CDR3 DNA, CDR3 protein. The D gene is left open where the match is weak. Where a row states a size, it is once, few, many or the class of an expanded clone; other rows omit it.

>14|TRBJ1-6|TRBV19|NA|NA
TGTGCCAGTAGTATATCCGGTTATAATTCACCCCTCCACTTT
CASSISGYNSPLHF
>16|TRBJ2-3|TRBV5-1|TRBD1|once
TGCGCCAGCAGCTTGGGGACAGGGGGTAGGATAGATACGCAGTATTTT
CASSLGTGGRIDTQYF
>16|TRBJ2-1|TRBV9|TRBD1|NA
TGTGCCAGCAGCGTAGGGGCAGGGGGCGCGAACAATGAGCAGTTCTTC
CASSVGAGGANNEQFF
>15|TRBJ2-1|TRBV28|TRBD2|NA
TGTGCCAGCAGTCCAAGCGGGGGGCCTTACAATGAGCAGTTCTTC
CASSPSGGPYNEQFF
>14|TRBJ2-1|TRBV5-4|TRBD2|NA
TGTGCCAGCACCCCGGGGGGGGCTGAGAATGAGCAGTTCTTC
CASTPGGAENEQFF
>15|TRBJ2-1|TRBV5-1|NA|once
TGCGCCAGCAGCTTGAGTGGACTCTCCTACAATGAGCAGTTCTTC
CASSLSGLSYNEQFF
>15|TRBJ2-7|TRBV13|NA|NA
TGTGCCAGCAGCTTAGGCCTGGGGGCGGCCTACGAGCAGTACTTC
CASSLGLGAAYEQYF
>15|TRBJ2-5|TRBV5-1|NA|NA
TGCGCCAGCAGCTTGGGAGCTAGCGCAAGGGAGACCCAGTACTTC
CASSLGASARETQYF
>15|TRBJ2-7|TRBV27|TRBD2|NA
TGTGCCAGCAGTTTATCGGGACTAGCGGGATCCGAGCAGTACTTC
CASSLSGLAGSEQYF
>17|TRBJ1-6|TRBV4-1|TRBD1|NA
TGCGCCAGCAGGCCGTGGACAGGAGCCCTGAGCAATTCACCCCTCCACTTT
CASRPWTGALSNSPLHF
>12|TRBJ1-2|TRBV4-3|NA|NA
TGCGCCAGCAGTCGATACGGTGAGGGCTACACCTTC
CASSRYGEGYTF
>15|TRBJ1-4|TRBV5-1|NA|few
TGCGCCAGCAGCCCCCCTCGACAGCTTAATGAAAAACTGTTTTTT
CASSPPRQLNEKLFF
>17|TRBJ1-4|TRBV7-6|TRBD1|NA
TGTGCCAGCAGCTTAAGAGGGGGCCCGGGACAGGTCGGTGAACTGTTTTTT
CASSLRGGPGQVGELFF
>13|TRBJ2-5|TRBV7-9|TRBD1|NA
TGTGCCAGCAGCGGACAGGGACAAGAGACCCAGTACTTC
CASSGQGQETQYF
>15|TRBJ2-1|TRBV9|TRBD2|NA
TGTGCCAGCAGCGTAGGCAGCGGGGGATACAATGAGCAGTTCTTC
CASSVGSGGYNEQFF
>15|TRBJ1-3|TRBV7-2|NA|NA
TGTGCCAGCAGCCCAGGGACAACGACTGGAAACACCATATATTTT
CASSPGTTTGNTIYF
>16|TRBJ2-5|TRBV18|NA|NA
TGTGCCAGCTCACCAAAGGTCCGGGATTTAGGGGAGACCCAGTACTTC
CASSPKVRDLGETQYF
>13|TRBJ2-1|TRBV14|NA|NA
TGTGCCAGCAGCCTACACCTAGACTCCAAGCAGTTCTTC
CASSLHLDSKQFF
>16|TRBJ1-2|TRBV4-1|NA|NA
TGCGCCAGCAGCCATAAGGATACCGACACTTACTATGGCTACACCTTC
CASSHKDTDTYYGYTF
>11|TRBJ1-2|TRBV20-1|NA|NA
TGCAGTGCTAGAGAGGGGACAGGCTACACCTTC
CSAREGTGYTF
>14|TRBJ1-2|TRBV28|TRBD1|NA
TGTGCCAGCAGTTACAGGGGGCGAATCTATGGCTACACCTTC
CASSYRGRIYGYTF
>15|TRBJ2-2|TRBV7-2|NA|once
TGTGCCAGCAGCAAGGGACTCTCCAACACCGGGGAGCTGTTTTTT
CASSKGLSNTGELFF
>15|TRBJ1-2|TRBV5-1|TRBD1|NA
TGCGCCAGCAGCTTGTCGGGACAGGCCAGCTATGGCTACACCTTC
CASSLSGQASYGYTF
>12|TRBJ2-7|TRBV5-8|NA|NA
TGTGCCAGCAGGAGGCGCGGGTACGAGCAGTACTTC
CASRRRGYEQYF
>16|TRBJ2-7|TRBV15|TRBD1|few
TGTGCCACCAGCAGAGAACACCCGGGACAGGTCTACGAGCAGTACTTC
CATSREHPGQVYEQYF
>14|TRBJ1-3|TRBV2|NA|NA
TGTGCCACCGCTTTGACAGATTACGGAAACACCATATATTTT
CATALTDYGNTIYF
>14|TRBJ1-1|TRBV4-1|NA|NA
TGCGCCAGCAGCCCCCCTAGGGGGGGTGGTGAAGCTTTCTTT
CASSPPRGGGEAFF
>15|TRBJ1-4|TRBV4-1|NA|NA
TGCGCCAGCAGCCCCAGCCCAGGGAACCTTGAAAAACTGTTTTTT
CASSPSPGNLEKLFF
>15|TRBJ2-2|TRBV11-1|TRBD2|NA
TGTGCCAGCAGCCAGACCGGGACTACTACCGGGGAGCTGTTTTTT
CASSQTGTTTGELFF
>15|TRBJ1-2|TRBV19|TRBD1|NA
TGTGCCAGTAGTATATCCCGGACAGGGGGAAGCGGCTACACCTTC
CASSISRTGGSGYTF
>15|TRBJ1-1|TRBV7-3|NA|NA
TGTGCCAGCAGCTTAATCGCTGGGAGAGGGACTGAAGCTTTCTTT
CASSLIAGRGTEAFF
>12|TRBJ2-1|TRBV5-6|NA|NA
TGTGCCAGCAGCTTGGCCTCTTATGAGCAGTTCTTC
CASSLASYEQFF
>14|TRBJ1-2|TRBV19|TRBD1|NA
TGTGCCAGTAGGAGACAGGGGGATAACTATGGCTACACCTTC
CASRRQGDNYGYTF
>13|TRBJ1-6|TRBV5-1|NA|NA
TGCGCCAGCAGCTTGGTAACGGGGACACCCCTCCACTTT
CASSLVTGTPLHF
>12|TRBJ1-1|TRBV6-5|TRBD1|NA
TGTGCCATACAGGGGACGAACACTGAAGCTTTCTTT
CAIQGTNTEAFF
>13|TRBJ2-4|TRBV6-5|TRBD1|NA
TGTGCCAGCTTGGGACAGGGAGTAAACATTCAGTACTTC
CASLGQGVNIQYF
>14|TRBJ2-7|TRBV5-6|TRBD1|NA
TGTGCCAGCAGCTTCGGGACAGGGGTCTACGAGCAGTACTTC
CASSFGTGVYEQYF
>13|TRBJ2-3|TRBV4-1|NA|once
TGCGCCAGCAGCCAAGATCAGGCAGATACGCAGTATTTT
CASSQDQADTQYF
>15|TRBJ2-6|TRBV6-6|NA|NA
TGTGCCAGCAGTACCGTAGTTACTGGGGCCAACGTCCTGACTTTC
CASSTVVTGANVLTF
>14|TRBJ1-2|TRBV7-8|TRBD1|NA
TGTGCCAGCAGTTGGGACAGGGACGACTATGGCTACACCTTC
CASSWDRDDYGYTF
>15|TRBJ2-2|TRBV27|NA|few
TGTGCCAGCAGTCCACAGGGTACGGGCACCGGGGAGCTGTTTTTT
CASSPQGTGTGELFF
>12|TRBJ1-6|TRBV6-5|NA|NA
TGTGCCAGCAGGGACGGGAATTCGCCCCTCCACTTT
CASRDGNSPLHF
>15|TRBJ1-3|TRBV5-4|NA|NA
TGTGCCAGCAGCTTGGACAGGAGCTCTGGAAACACCATATATTTT
CASSLDRSSGNTIYF
>16|TRBJ1-5|TRBV28|NA|NA
TGTGCCAGCAGAAGGGACTTGCGAATCTCCGGGCAGCCCCGGCATTTT
CASRRDLRISGQPRHF
>16|TRBJ2-6|TRBV5-1|NA|once
TGCGCCAGCAGCTTGGAGGGGGTCTCTGGGGCCAACGTCCTGACTTTC
CASSLEGVSGANVLTF
>14|TRBJ2-2|TRBV9|NA|few
TGTGCCAGCAGGAGAGGAGGGGACACCGGGGAGCTGTTTTTT
CASRRGGDTGELFF
>15|TRBJ2-4|TRBV5-4|NA|NA
TGTGCCAGCAGTCTGATCGGGGGAACCAAAAACATTCAGTACTTC
CASSLIGGTKNIQYF
>14|TRBJ2-1|TRBV28|NA|NA
TGTGCCAGCAGGGGCGAAGTCCGAAGCAATGAGCAGTTCTTC
CASRGEVRSNEQFF
>13|TRBJ2-5|TRBV5-1|TRBD1|NA
TGCGCCAGCAGCTTGGCCAGGGGGGAGACCCAGTACTTC
CASSLARGETQYF
>15|TRBJ1-4|TRBV18|TRBD1|many
TGTGCCAGCTCACCACAGGGACAGAATAATGAAAAACTGTTTTTT
CASSPQGQNNEKLFF